Included here is one T cell receptor (beta chain) sequence, with context. Its antigen is not identified. Researchers ran the PCR with 60 Vbeta and 13 Jbeta primers. The repertoire was sequenced with immunoSEQ multiplex PCR; TCRdb's copy has only in-frame clones and lacks some. The sample includes over 100,000 clones, 75% to 80% of them seen just once. Per germline, CDR1 MNHNY and CDR2 SVGAGI (reference sequence). The V and J ends lost 6 bases and 1 base, in that order; junction bases with no gene match: 6. The CDR3 runs 15 residues. This entry is derived from a study of cytomegalovirus exposure and HLA in healthy donors. General study findings and limits: Later analysis found that TCR beta chains associated with HLA were more clonally expanded than other, equally common chains.

The chain uses TRBV6-6 and TRBJ2-3; 8 nucleotides agree with TRBD2. Source material: PBMCs. The TCR comes from a young woman in good health and CMV-seropositive. In DNA form, the CDR3 reads TGTGCCAGCAGCCAACCGGGGGGGCGCACAGATACGCAGTATTTT. Translated, it gives CASSQPGGRTDTQYF.